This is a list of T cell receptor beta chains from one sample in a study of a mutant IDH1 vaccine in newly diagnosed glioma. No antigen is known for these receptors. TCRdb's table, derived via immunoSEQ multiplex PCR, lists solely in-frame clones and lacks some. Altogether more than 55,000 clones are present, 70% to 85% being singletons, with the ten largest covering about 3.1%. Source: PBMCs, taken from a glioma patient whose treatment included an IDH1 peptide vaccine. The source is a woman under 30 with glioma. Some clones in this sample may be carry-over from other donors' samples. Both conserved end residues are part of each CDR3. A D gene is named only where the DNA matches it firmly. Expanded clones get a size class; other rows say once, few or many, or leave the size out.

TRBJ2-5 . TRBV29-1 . CSVGTTRGETQYF TGCAGCGTGGGGACCACTAGGGGGGAGACCCAGTACTTC
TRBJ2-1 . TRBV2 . CASSKELYNEQFF TGTGCCAGCAGTAAAGAGCTCTACAATGAGCAGTTCTTC
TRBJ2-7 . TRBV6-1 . CASSGDYEQYF TGTGCCAGCAGTGGTGACTACGAGCAGTACTTC
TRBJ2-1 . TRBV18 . CASSPRGDNEQFF TGTGCCAGCTCACCACGGGGGGACAATGAGCAGTTCTTC
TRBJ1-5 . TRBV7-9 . CASSPSGVGSYQPQHF TGTGCCAGCAGCCCTTCCGGGGTGGGGTCTTATCAGCCCCAGCATTTT
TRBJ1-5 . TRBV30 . CAWSHPWGGRSNQPQHF TGTGCCTGGAGCCACCCGTGGGGGGGGAGAAGCAATCAGCCCCAGCATTTT
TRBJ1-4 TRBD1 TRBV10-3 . CATRDRDNEKLFF TGTGCCACCCGGGACAGGGATAATGAAAAACTGTTTTTT
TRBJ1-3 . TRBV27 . CASSDGTSPGNTIYF TGTGCCAGCAGCGACGGCACTTCCCCTGGAAACACCATATATTTT
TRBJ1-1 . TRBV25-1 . CASKGGGWFTEAFF TGTGCCAGCAAGGGGGGGGGATGGTTCACTGAAGCTTTCTTT
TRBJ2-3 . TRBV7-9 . CASSPFGPGTQYF TGTGCCAGCAGCCCGTTCGGGCCAGGTACGCAGTATTTT
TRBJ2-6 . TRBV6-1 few CASSDRNSGANVLTF TGTGCCAGTAGTGATAGGAACTCTGGGGCCAACGTCCTGACTTTC
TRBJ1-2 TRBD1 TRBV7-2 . CASSPWTGSGYGYTF TGTGCCAGCAGCCCATGGACAGGGTCGGGCTATGGCTACACCTTC
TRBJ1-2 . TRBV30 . CAWSVAVGRTQGYTF TGTGCCTGGAGTGTAGCGGTCGGAAGAACGCAGGGCTACACCTTC